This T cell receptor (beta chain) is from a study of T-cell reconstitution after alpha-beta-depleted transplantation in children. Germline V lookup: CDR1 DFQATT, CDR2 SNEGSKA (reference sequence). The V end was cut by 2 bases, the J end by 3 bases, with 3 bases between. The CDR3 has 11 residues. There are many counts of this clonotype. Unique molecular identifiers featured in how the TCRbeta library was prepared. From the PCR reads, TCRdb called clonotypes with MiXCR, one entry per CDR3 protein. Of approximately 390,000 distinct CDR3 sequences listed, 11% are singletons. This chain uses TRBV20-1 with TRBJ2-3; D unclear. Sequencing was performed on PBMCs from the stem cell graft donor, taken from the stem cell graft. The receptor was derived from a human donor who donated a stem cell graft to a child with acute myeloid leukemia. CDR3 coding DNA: TGCAGTGCTAGACTGACAGATACGCAGTATTTT. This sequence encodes CSARLTDTQYF.